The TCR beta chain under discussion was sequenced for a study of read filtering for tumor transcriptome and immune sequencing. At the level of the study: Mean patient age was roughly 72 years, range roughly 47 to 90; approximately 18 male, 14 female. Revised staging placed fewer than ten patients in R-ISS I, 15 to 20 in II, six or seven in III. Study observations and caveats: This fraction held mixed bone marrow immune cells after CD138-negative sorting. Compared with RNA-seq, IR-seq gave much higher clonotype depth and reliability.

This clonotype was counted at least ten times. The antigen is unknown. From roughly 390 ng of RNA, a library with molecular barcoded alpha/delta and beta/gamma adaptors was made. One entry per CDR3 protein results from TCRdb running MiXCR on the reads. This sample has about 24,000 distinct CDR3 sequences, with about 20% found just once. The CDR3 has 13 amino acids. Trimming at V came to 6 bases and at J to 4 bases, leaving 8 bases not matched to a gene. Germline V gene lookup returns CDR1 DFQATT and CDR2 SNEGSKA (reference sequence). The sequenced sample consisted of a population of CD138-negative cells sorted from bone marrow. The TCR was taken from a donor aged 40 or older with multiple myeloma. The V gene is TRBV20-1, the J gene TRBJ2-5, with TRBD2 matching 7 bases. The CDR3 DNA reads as TGCAGTGCCCAAACTGGGGAGGGAGAGACCCAGTACTTC. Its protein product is CSAQTGEGETQYF.